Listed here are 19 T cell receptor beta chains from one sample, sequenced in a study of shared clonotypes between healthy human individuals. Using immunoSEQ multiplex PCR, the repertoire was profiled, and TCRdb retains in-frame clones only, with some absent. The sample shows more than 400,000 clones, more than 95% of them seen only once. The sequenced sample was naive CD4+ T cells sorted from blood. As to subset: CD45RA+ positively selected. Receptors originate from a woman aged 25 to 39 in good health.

The CDR3 here is CASRARQGSDGYTF. The CDR3 nucleotides are TGTGCCAGCAGAGCGCGACAGGGTTCCGATGGCTACACCTTC. The chain couples TRBV6-4 to TRBJ1-2; 7 bases fit TRBD1. CDR3 size: 14 residues. Trimming cost V 6 bases and J 6 bases; bases outside gene matches: 10. Germline CDR1 reads MRHNA; CDR2 reads SNTAGT.

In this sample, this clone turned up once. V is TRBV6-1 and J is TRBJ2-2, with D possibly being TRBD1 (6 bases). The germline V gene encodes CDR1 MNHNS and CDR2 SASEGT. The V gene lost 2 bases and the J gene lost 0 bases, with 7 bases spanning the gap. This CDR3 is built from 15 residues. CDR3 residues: CASSERGSNTGELFF. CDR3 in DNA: TGTGCCAGCAGTGAAAGGGGGTCGAACACCGGGGAGCTGTTTTTT.

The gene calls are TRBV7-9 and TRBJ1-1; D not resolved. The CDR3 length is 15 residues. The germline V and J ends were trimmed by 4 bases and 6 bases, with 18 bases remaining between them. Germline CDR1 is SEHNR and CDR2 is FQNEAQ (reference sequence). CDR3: CASSSLSGPGSEAFF. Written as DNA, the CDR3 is TGTGCCAGCAGCTCTTTGTCTGGTCCGGGGTCTGAAGCTTTCTTT. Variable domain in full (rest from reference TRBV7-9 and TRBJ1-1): DTGVSQNPRHKITKRGQNVTFRCDPISEHNRLYWYRQTLGQGPEFLTYFQNEAQLEKSRLLSDRFSAERPKGSFSTLEIQRTEQGDSAMYLCASSSLSGPGSEAFFGQGTRLTVV.

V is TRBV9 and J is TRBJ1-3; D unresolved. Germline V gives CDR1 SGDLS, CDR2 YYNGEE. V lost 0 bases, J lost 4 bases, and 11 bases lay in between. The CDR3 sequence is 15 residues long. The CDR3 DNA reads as TGTGCCAGCAGCGTAGGTGTAGACCTCGGAAACACCATATATTTT. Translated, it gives CASSVGVDLGNTIYF.

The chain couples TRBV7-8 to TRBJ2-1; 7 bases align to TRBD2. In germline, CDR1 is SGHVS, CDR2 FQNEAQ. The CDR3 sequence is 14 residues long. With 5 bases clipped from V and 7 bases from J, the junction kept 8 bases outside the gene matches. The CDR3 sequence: CASSPRRERNEQFF. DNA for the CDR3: TGTGCCAGCAGCCCGCGGCGGGAGCGGAATGAGCAGTTCTTC.

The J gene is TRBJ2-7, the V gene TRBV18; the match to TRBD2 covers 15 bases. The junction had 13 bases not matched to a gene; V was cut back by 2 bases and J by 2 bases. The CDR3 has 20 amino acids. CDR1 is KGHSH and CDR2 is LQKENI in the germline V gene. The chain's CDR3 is CASSPGNGLAGGARAYEQYF. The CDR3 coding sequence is TGTGCCAGCTCACCAGGAAACGGACTAGCGGGAGGGGCTAGAGCCTACGAGCAGTACTTC.

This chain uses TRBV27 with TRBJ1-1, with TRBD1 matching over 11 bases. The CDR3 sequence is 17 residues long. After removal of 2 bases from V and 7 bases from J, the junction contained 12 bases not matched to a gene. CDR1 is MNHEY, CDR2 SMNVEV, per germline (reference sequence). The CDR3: CASSLTLPRDRGFEAFF. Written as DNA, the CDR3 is TGTGCCAGCAGTTTAACCCTGCCCCGGGACAGGGGGTTTGAAGCTTTCTTT.

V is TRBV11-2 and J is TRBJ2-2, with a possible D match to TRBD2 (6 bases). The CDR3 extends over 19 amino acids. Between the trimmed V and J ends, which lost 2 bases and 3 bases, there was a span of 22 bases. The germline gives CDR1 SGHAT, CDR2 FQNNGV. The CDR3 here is CASSLRKMGGARDTGELFF. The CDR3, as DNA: TGTGCCAGCAGCTTACGCAAGATGGGCGGGGCGCGGGACACCGGGGAGCTGTTTTTT.

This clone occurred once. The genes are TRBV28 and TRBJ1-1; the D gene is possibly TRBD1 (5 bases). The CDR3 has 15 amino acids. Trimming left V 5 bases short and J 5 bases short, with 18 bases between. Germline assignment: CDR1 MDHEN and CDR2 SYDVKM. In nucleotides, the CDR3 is TGTGCCAGCAGTCCTCCCACCGGGGGAGGAACTGAAGCTTTCTTT. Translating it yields CASSPPTGGGTEAFF.

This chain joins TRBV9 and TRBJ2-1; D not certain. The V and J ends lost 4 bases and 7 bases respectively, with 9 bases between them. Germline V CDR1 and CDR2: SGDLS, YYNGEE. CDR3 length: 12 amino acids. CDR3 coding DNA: TGTGCCAGCAGCCCCCGTTTTAATGAGCAGTTCTTC. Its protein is CASSPRFNEQFF. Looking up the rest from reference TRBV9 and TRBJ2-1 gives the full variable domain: DSGVTQTPKHLITATGQRVTLRCSPRSGDLSVYWYQQSLDQGLQFLIQYYNGEERAKGNILERFSAQQFPDLHSELNLSSLELGDSALYFCASSPRFNEQFFGPGTRLTVL.

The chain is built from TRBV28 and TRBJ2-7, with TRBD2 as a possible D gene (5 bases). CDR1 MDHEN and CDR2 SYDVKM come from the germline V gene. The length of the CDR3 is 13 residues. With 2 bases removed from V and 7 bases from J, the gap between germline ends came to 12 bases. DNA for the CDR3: TGTGCCAGCAGTTTAAAGTTCCGGGGTGAGCAGTACTTC. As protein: CASSLKFRGEQYF.

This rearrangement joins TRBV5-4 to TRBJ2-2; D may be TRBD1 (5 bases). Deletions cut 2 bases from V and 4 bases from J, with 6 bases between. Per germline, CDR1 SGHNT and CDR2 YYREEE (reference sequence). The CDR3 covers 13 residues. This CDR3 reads CASSFRATGELFF. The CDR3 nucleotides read TGTGCCAGCAGCTTCAGGGCCACCGGGGAGCTGTTTTTT.

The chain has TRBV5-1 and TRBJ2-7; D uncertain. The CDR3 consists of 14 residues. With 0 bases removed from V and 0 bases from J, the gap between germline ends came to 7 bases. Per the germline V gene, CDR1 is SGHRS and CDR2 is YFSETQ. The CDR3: CASSLGAYSYEQYF. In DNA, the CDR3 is TGCGCCAGCAGCTTGGGAGCCTACTCCTACGAGCAGTACTTC.

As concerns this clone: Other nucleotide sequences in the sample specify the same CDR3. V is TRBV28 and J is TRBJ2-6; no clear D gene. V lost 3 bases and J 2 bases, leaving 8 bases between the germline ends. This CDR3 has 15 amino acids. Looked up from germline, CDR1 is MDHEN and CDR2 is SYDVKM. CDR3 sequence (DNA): TGTGCCAGCAGTTTGACTGGGGCTGGGGCCAACGTCCTGACTTTC. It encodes CASSLTGAGANVLTF.

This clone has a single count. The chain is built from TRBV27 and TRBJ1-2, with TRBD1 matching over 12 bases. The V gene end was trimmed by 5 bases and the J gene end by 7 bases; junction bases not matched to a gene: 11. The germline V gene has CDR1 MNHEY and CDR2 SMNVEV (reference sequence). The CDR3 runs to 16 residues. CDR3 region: CASSRRRDRGRVGYTF. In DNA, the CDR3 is TGTGCCAGCAGTCGACGCCGGGACAGGGGGCGTGTTGGCTACACCTTC.

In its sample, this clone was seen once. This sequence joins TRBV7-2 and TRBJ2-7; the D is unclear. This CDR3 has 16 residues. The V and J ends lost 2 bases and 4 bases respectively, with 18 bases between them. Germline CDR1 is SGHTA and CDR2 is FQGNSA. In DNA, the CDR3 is TGTGCCAGCAGCTTAAGCCCAGGCCGCCCCCGATACGAGCAGTACTTC. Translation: CASSLSPGRPRYEQYF.

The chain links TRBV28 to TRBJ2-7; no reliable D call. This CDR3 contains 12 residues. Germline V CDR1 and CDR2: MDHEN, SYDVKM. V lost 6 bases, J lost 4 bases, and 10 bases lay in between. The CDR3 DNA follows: TGTGCCAGCAGCTCCGGATTTTACGAGCAGTACTTC. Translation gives CASSSGFYEQYF.

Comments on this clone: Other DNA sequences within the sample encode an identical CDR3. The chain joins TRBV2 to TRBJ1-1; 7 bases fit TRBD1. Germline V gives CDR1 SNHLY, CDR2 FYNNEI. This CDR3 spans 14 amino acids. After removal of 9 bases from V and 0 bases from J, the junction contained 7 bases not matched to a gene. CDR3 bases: TGTGCCAGTTCCAGGGGGGGACTGAACACTGAAGCTTTCTTT. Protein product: CASSRGGLNTEAFF.

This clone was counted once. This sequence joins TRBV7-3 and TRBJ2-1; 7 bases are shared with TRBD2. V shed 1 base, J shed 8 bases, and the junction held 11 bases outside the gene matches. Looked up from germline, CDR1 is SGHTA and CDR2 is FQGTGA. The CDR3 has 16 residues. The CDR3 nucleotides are TGTGCCAGCAGCTTAAGTGTAGCGGGCCTTGTGGATGAGCAGTTCTTC. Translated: CASSLSVAGLVDEQFF.